The 10 T cell receptor beta chains in this list originate from one sample, sequenced in a study of radiotherapy plus CTLA-4 blockade in lung cancer. Libraries were prepared by immunoSEQ multiplex PCR; TCRdb keeps only in-frame clonotypes and omits some of them. Here the sample spans tens of thousands of clones, about 88% being singletons. Sample: peripheral blood, taken from a patient treated with radiotherapy plus ipilimumab. All receptors derive from a human donor with non-small cell lung cancer that progressed on radiotherapy plus ipilimumab.

This clone was seen only once. The J gene is TRBJ1-1, the V gene TRBV6-1; weak D call: TRBD1 (6 bases). Germline assignment: CDR1 MNHNS and CDR2 SASEGT. The CDR3 is 13 amino acids. Between the trimmed V and J ends, which lost 9 bases and 0 bases, there was a span of 11 bases. CDR3 bases: TGTGCCAGTTTCAGGGGCTTGAACACTGAAGCTTTCTTT. Residues: CASFRGLNTEAFF.

In its sample, this clone was seen a few times. The chain recombines TRBV4-1 with TRBJ2-1; no reliable D call. Trimming removed 0 bases from V and 5 bases from J, with 8 bases in between. The CDR3 runs 14 residues. From germline, CDR1 is MGHRA and CDR2 YSYEKL. The DNA for the CDR3 is TGCGCCAGCAGCCAAGATTTCACAAACAATGAGCAGTTCTTC. Translating gives CASSQDFTNNEQFF.

This clone was seen just once. V is TRBV6-5 and J is TRBJ2-7; TRBD1 matches at 8 bases. The germline CDR1 and CDR2 sequences are MNHEY and SVGAGI. V lost 5 bases and J lost 5; bases outside the gene matches: 8. The CDR3 is made up of 14 amino acids. CDR3 protein: CASSRQGYGNEQYF. The CDR3 bases are TGTGCCAGCAGTAGACAGGGGTACGGAAACGAGCAGTACTTC.

The chain uses TRBV19 and TRBJ1-2, with 11 bases fitting TRBD1. Looked up from germline, CDR1 is LNHDA and CDR2 is SQIVND (reference sequence). The length of the CDR3 is 15 residues. Trimming took 1 base from V and 4 from J; bases not matched to a gene: 2. The CDR3 region is CASSIAGTGGYGYTF. The CDR3 nucleotides read TGTGCCAGTAGTATAGCCGGGACAGGGGGCTATGGCTACACCTTC. Looking up the rest from reference TRBV19 and TRBJ1-2 gives the full variable domain: DGGITQSPKYLFRKEGQNVTLSCEQNLNHDAMYWYRQDPGQGLRLIYYSQIVNDFQKGDIAEGYSVSREKKESFPLTVTSAQKNPTAFYLCASSIAGTGGYGYTFGSGTRLTVV.

The chain has TRBV7-2 and TRBJ2-3; perhaps TRBD2 as D (6 bases). This CDR3 has 18 residues. CDR1 and CDR2 (germline): SGHTA, FQGNSA. V lost 5 bases, J lost 0 bases, and 21 bases lay in between. The CDR3 nucleotides are TGTGCCAGCAGCCCAAATCCCCCAGCGGGTACGAGCACAGATACGCAGTATTTT. Its protein product is CASSPNPPAGTSTDTQYF.

The V gene is TRBV14, the J gene TRBJ2-2; D perhaps matches TRBD1 (5 bases). Germline assignment: CDR1 SGHDN and CDR2 FVKESK. This CDR3 has 16 residues. V was clipped by 1 base and J by 7 bases, with 16 bases between them. CDR3 sequence: CASSQGRAGQGGELFF. As DNA, the CDR3 is TGTGCCAGCAGCCAAGGCCGGGCAGGGCAGGGCGGGGAGCTGTTTTTT.

This chain links TRBV28 with TRBJ2-1; a weak D match, TRBD1 (6 bases). CDR3 length equals 17 residues. The V gene's germline CDR1 is MDHEN and CDR2 SYDVKM. Trimming took 7 bases from V and 5 from J, leaving 24 bases between them. CDR3 coding DNA: TGTGCCAGCAAACTACCTTGGGGGCAGGGTGTGGACAATGAGCAGTTCTTC. It is translated as CASKLPWGQGVDNEQFF. The entire variable domain, with the rest obtained from reference TRBV28 and TRBJ2-1, is as follows: DVKVTQSSRYLVKRTGEKVFLECVQDMDHENMFWYRQDPGLGLRLIYFSYDVKMKEKGDIPEGYSVSREKKERFSLILESASTNQTSMYLCASKLPWGQGVDNEQFFGPGTRLTVL.

This clone has only one observation. The chain is built from TRBV18 and TRBJ1-4; the match to TRBD1 covers 7 bases. CDR1 is KGHSH, CDR2 LQKENI, per germline. The CDR3 is 15 amino acids. J gave up 8 bases and V 1 base, and 7 bases lay outside the gene matches. The CDR3 coding sequence is TGTGCCAGCTCACCACGGAAGGGGGCAGGGGAAAAACTGTTTTTT. This codes for CASSPRKGAGEKLFF.

The CDR3 region is CASRRGEVRGSPLHF. CDR3 nucleotide sequence: TGTGCCAGCAGAAGGGGGGAGGTTCGGGGTTCACCCCTCCACTTT. The rearrangement joins TRBV6-1 to TRBJ1-6, with D possibly matching TRBD1 (6 bases). This CDR3 region has 15 residues. Germline lookup yields CDR1 MNHNS and CDR2 SASEGT. The ends were cut back, 6 bases at V and 9 bases at J, with 18 bases in the middle.

V is TRBV4-2 and J is TRBJ2-7; D gene unclear. CDR1 is LGHNA, CDR2 YNFKEQ, per germline. V was pared by 0 bases and J by 0 bases, with 6 bases between. The CDR3 has 14 residues. DNA of the CDR3: TGTGCCAGCAGCCAAGAAACACCCTCCTACGAGCAGTACTTC. Translated: CASSQETPSYEQYF.